Shown below are 16 T cell receptor beta chains from a single sample sequenced in a study of shared clonotypes between healthy human individuals. Data came from immunoSEQ multiplex PCR; TCRdb stores just in-frame clones and leaves some out. The table shows about 2.2 million clones, with about 93% occurring only once. Naive CD8 cells lacked CD45RO and underwent positive selection for CCR7, leaving out terminally differentiated effector memory CD45RA+ cells. Material for sequencing was naive CD8+ T cells from PBMCs. These receptors were collected from a man aged 18 to 29 in good health. Some clones in this sample may be carry-over from other donors' samples.

V gene TRBV27 combines with J gene TRBJ1-1; D is undetermined. V dropped 3 bases and J dropped 4 bases, with 15 bases sitting between them. This CDR3 spans 15 amino acids. CDR1 MNHEY and CDR2 SMNVEV come from the germline V gene (reference sequence). The CDR3 loop is CASSLTRPESTEAFF. CDR3 nucleotides: TGTGCCAGCAGTTTGACCAGGCCGGAGAGCACTGAAGCTTTCTTT.

As concerns this clone: This same CDR3 is encoded by further DNA sequences in the sample. J is TRBJ2-7 and V is TRBV27; no reliable D call. Between the trimmed V and J ends, which lost 3 bases and 3 bases, there was a span of 9 bases. This CDR3 has 13 residues. Germline CDR1 is MNHEY and CDR2 is SMNVEV (reference sequence). The CDR3 sequence: CASSLSLFYEQYF. The CDR3 region has the DNA TGTGCCAGCAGTTTGTCACTTTTCTACGAGCAGTACTTC.

This clone has a handful of counts. The V and J genes are TRBV4-1 and TRBJ1-5; no firm D call. Deletions cut 0 bases from V and 0 bases from J, with 6 bases between. Germline values: CDR1 MGHRA, CDR2 YSYEKL. The CDR3 spans 15 residues. Here the CDR3 reads CASSQEPDSNQPQHF. CDR3 sequence (DNA): TGCGCCAGCAGCCAAGAACCCGATAGCAATCAGCCCCAGCATTTT.

This clone showed up just a few times. The CDR3 DNA follows: TGTGCCAGCAGTATTAGGGATACGCAGTATTTT. Translating it yields CASSIRDTQYF. This chain joins TRBV7-9 and TRBJ2-3; D remains unclear. Germline CDR1 is SEHNR and CDR2 is FQNEAQ (reference sequence). The CDR3 is made up of 11 amino acids. Trimming left V 6 bases short and J 6 bases short, with 7 bases between.

The V call is TRBV7-9, the J call TRBJ1-5; no firm D call. The CDR3 has 15 residues. The V and J ends lost 1 base and 4 bases respectively, with 11 bases between them. The germline gives CDR1 SEHNR, CDR2 FQNEAQ (reference sequence). DNA of the CDR3: TGTGCCAGCAGCTTAGACGGGCAGCCAAATCAGCCCCAGCATTTT. Translating gives CASSLDGQPNQPQHF.

Only one count was recorded for this clone. The chain couples TRBV11-3 to TRBJ1-5; TRBD1 is a possible D gene (5 bases). CDR1 is SGHNT and CDR2 is YENEEA in the germline V gene. The CDR3 spans 13 residues. Trimming cost V 8 bases and J 11 bases, with 19 bases left between them. CDR3 protein: CASGGLVQGAQHF. The CDR3 DNA reads as TGTGCCAGCGGGGGGTTAGTTCAGGGAGCCCAGCATTTT.

This chain joins TRBV27 and TRBJ1-1; no clear D. Germline-derived CDR1 and CDR2 are MNHEY and SMNVEV (reference sequence). The V and J ends lost 5 bases and 5 bases respectively, with 12 bases between them. This CDR3 is 13 amino acids long. CDR3 loop: CASSPARGTEAFF. In nucleotides, the CDR3 is TGTGCCAGCAGTCCCGCCCGCGGGACTGAAGCTTTCTTT.

This chain connects TRBV27 to TRBJ2-5, with 13 positions matching TRBD2. The J segment lost 3 bases and the V segment lost 5 bases, leaving 3 bases of the junction unmatched. Germline CDR1 reads MNHEY; CDR2 reads SMNVEV (reference sequence). The CDR3 spans 15 residues. The CDR3 loop reads CASSPTSGRKETQYF. The CDR3 nucleotides are TGTGCCAGCAGTCCGACTAGCGGGAGGAAAGAGACCCAGTACTTC.

The CDR3 spells CASSPGKGNQPQHF. The DNA of the CDR3 is TGTGCCAGCAGTCCCGGAAAGGGTAATCAGCCCCAGCATTTT. The chain combines TRBV6-5 with TRBJ1-5, with no clear D. Germline assignment: CDR1 MNHEY and CDR2 SVGAGI. This CDR3 spans 14 amino acids. With 5 bases removed from V and 4 bases from J, the gap between germline ends came to 12 bases.

The rearrangement links TRBV4-1 to TRBJ2-1; 9 bases line up with TRBD2. V gave up 0 bases and J gave up 0 bases; unmatched junction bases: 9. Germline-derived CDR1 and CDR2 are MGHRA and YSYEKL. This CDR3 comprises 19 residues. CDR3 sequence reads: CASSQERLAAPSSYNEQFF. The CDR3 DNA reads TGCGCCAGCAGCCAAGAAAGACTAGCGGCCCCGAGCTCCTACAATGAGCAGTTCTTC.

The chain combines TRBV2 with TRBJ1-2; the D gene is possibly TRBD1 (6 bases). The germline V gene encodes CDR1 SNHLY and CDR2 FYNNEI. This CDR3 has 12 amino acids. With 6 bases removed from V and 8 bases from J, the gap between germline ends came to 13 bases. Here the CDR3 reads CASSPRTDGYTF. CDR3 DNA: TGTGCCAGCAGCCCGAGGACAGACGGCTACACCTTC.

A word on this clone: In the same sample, other DNA sequences code for this CDR3. The chain employs TRBV11-2 and TRBJ2-7, with no clear D. Trimming shortened V by 3 bases and J by 0 bases, and 6 bases separated the two germline ends. Germline CDR1 and CDR2: SGHAT and FQNNGV. The CDR3 has 13 amino acids. The DNA of the CDR3 is TGTGCCAGCAGCTTGTATAACTCCTACGAGCAGTACTTC. Its translation is CASSLYNSYEQYF. Combining the CDR3 with reference TRBV11-2 and TRBJ2-7 gives the whole variable domain EAGVAQSPRYKIIEKRQSVAFWCNPISGHATLYWYQQILGQGPKLLIQFQNNGVVDDSQLPKDRFSAERLKGVDSTLKIQPAKLEDSAVYLCASSLYNSYEQYFGPGTRLTVT.

This chain connects TRBV7-9 to TRBJ2-1, with TRBD2 matching 7 bases. Germline CDR1 and CDR2: SEHNR and FQNEAQ (reference sequence). Trimming took 5 bases from V and 2 from J; bases not matched to a gene: 3. The CDR3 consists of 14 residues. The CDR3 spells CASSVGTTYNEQFF. CDR3 in DNA: TGTGCCAGCAGCGTGGGGACTACCTACAATGAGCAGTTCTTC. The complete variable domain, with remaining parts taken from reference TRBV7-9 and TRBJ2-1, reads DTGVSQNPRHKITKRGQNVTFRCDPISEHNRLYWYRQTLGQGPEFLTYFQNEAQLEKSRLLSDRFSAERPKGSFSTLEIQRTEQGDSAMYLCASSVGTTYNEQFFGPGTRLTVL.

The chain couples TRBV7-2 to TRBJ2-2; 7 bases fit TRBD1. Germline V gives CDR1 SGHTA, CDR2 FQGNSA. Germline trimming cut 7 bases from V and 4 bases from J; bases unmatched to any gene: 9. There are 15 residues in the CDR3. For the CDR3, the DNA is TGTGCCAGCACCCGTCGACAGGGCCTCACCGGGGAGCTGTTTTTT. Translating it yields CASTRRQGLTGELFF.

This clone was recorded only once. V and J are TRBV7-3 and TRBJ1-2; D may be TRBD1 (5 bases). The germline V and J ends were trimmed by 1 base and 6 bases, with 24 bases remaining between them. The CDR3 sequence is 18 residues long. CDR1 SGHTA and CDR2 FQGTGA come from the germline V gene. CDR3: CASSLRPTGFADNDGYTF. The CDR3 bases are TGTGCCAGCAGCTTAAGGCCCACCGGATTCGCGGACAACGATGGCTACACCTTC.

The chain combines TRBV5-4 with TRBJ2-5; tentatively, D is TRBD2 (6 bases). The CDR3 has 15 amino acids. From germline, CDR1 is SGHNT and CDR2 YYREEE (reference sequence). V was pared by 4 bases and J by 2 bases, with 15 bases between. The CDR3: CASSAGPPQQETQYF. As DNA, the CDR3 is TGTGCCAGCAGCGCGGGACCGCCCCAACAAGAGACCCAGTACTTC.